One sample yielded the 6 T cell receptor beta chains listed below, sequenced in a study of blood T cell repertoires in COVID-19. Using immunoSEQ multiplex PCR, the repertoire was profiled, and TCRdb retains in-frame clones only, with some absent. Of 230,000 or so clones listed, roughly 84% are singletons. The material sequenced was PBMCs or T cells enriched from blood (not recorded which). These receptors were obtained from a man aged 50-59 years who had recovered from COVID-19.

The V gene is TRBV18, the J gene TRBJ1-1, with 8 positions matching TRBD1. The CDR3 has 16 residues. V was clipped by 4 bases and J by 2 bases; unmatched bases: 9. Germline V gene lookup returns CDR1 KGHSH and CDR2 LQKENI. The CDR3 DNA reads TGTGCCAGCTCACGTGGGACAGGAGACGTCAACACTGAAGCTTTCTTT. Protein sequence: CASSRGTGDVNTEAFF.

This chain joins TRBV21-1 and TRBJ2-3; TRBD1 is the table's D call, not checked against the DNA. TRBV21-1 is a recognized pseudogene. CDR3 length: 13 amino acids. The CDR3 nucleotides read TGTGCCAGCAGTGCAGGGGGCACAGATACGCAGTATTTT. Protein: CASSAGGTDTQYF.

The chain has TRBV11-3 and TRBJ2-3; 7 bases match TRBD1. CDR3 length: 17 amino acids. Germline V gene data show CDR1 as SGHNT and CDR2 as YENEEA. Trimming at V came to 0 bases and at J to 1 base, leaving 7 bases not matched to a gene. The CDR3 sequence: CASSLDGEGAGTDTQYF. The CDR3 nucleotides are TGTGCCAGCAGCTTAGATGGAGAGGGGGCTGGCACAGATACGCAGTATTTT.

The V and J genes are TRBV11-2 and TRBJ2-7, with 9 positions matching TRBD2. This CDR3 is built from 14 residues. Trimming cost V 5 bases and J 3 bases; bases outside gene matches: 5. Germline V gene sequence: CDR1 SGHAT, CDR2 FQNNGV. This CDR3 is CASSRGGDYYEQYF. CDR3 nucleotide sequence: TGTGCCAGCAGCCGCGGGGGGGATTACTACGAGCAGTACTTC.

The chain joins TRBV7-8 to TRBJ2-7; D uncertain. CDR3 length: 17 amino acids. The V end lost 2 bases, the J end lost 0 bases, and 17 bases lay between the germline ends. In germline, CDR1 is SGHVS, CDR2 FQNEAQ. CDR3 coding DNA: TGTGCCAGCAGCTTACGGCAGACTCTGCTCACCTCCTACGAGCAGTACTTC. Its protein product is CASSLRQTLLTSYEQYF.

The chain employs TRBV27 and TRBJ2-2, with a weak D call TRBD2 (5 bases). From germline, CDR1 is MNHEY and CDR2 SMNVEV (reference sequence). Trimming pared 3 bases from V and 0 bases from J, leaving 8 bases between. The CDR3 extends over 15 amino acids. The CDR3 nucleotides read TGTGCCAGCAGTTTGGGGAGAACGAACACCGGGGAGCTGTTTTTT. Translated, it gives CASSLGRTNTGELFF.